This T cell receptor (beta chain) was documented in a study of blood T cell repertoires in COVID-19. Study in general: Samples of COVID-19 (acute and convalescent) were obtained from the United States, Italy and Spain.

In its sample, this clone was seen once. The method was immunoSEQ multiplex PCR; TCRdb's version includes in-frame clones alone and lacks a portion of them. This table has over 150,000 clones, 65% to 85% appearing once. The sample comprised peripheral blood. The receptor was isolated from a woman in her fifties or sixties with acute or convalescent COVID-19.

The CDR3 DNA is TGTGCCAGCAGTACCGGACAGGGGAATTCACCCCTCCACTTT. This translates into CASSTGQGNSPLHF. V is TRBV6-2 or TRBV6-3 and J is TRBJ1-6; 9 positions match TRBD1. V trimming: 5 bases; J trimming: 7 bases; junction bases outside the gene matches: 3. The CDR3 contains 14 residues. CDR1 is MNHEY, CDR2 SVGEGT, per germline.